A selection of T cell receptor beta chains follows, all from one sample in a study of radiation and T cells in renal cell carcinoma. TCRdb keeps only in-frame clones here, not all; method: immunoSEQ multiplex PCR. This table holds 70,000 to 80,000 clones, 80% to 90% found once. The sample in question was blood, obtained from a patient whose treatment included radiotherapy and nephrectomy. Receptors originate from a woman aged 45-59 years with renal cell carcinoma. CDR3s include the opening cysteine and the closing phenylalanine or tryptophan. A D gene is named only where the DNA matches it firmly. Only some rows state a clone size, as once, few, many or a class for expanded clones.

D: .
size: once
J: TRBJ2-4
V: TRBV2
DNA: TGTGCCAGCACCTACGGGCAGTCCCCGTTGGCCAAAAACATTCAGTACTTC
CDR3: CASTYGQSPLAKNIQYF

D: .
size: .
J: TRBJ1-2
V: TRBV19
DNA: TGTGCCAGTAGTCCCGTGGGGGGCAGGGCCCAAGCGGATGGCTACACCTTC
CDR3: CASSPVGGRAQADGYTF

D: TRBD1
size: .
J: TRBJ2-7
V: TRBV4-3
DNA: TGCGCCAGCAGCCAAGGGCCCGGGGCGGGACAGGGGGTCTACGAGCAGTACTTC
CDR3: CASSQGPGAGQGVYEQYF

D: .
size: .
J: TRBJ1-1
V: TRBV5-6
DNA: TGTGCCAGCAGCCCACTCGGGGGAGACACTGAAGCTTTCTTT
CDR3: CASSPLGGDTEAFF

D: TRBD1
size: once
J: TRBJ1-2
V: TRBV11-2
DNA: TGTGCCAGCAGCCAAAACAGGGGAGGCGGCTACACCTTC
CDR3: CASSQNRGGGYTF

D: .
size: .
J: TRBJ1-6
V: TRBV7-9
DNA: TGTGCCAGCAGCTTACGTAGAGGGGGTAATTCACCCCTCCACTTT
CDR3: CASSLRRGGNSPLHF

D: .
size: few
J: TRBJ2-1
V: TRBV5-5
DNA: TGTGCCAGCACGGACACGCGAGTTTACAATGAGCAGTTCTTC
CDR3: CASTDTRVYNEQFF

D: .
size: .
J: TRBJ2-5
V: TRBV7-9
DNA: TGTGCCAGCCTACGTTTGGCAGGGCAAGAGACCCAGTACTTC
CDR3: CASLRLAGQETQYF

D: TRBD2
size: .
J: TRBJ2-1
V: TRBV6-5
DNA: TGTGCCAGCAGATCCCCCGGGGGGTCCGATGTTGGGCAGTTCTTC
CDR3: CASRSPGGSDVGQFF

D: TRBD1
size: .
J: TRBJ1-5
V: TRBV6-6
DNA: TGTGCCAGCAGTATGGACAGGGAGGTCCAGCCCCAGCATTTT
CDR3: CASSMDREVQPQHF

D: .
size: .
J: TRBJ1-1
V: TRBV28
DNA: TGTGCCAGCAGGCCGACGGCAACGGGGAACACTGAAGCTTTCTTT
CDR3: CASRPTATGNTEAFF

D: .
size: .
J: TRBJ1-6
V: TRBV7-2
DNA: TGTGCCAGCACCCCCGGTCTGGCTGATTCACCCCTCCACTTT
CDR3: CASTPGLADSPLHF

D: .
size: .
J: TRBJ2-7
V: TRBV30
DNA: TGTGCCTGGAGTGTAGGTTTAGGCAGGGGCGGGGGCGAGCAGTACTTC
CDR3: CAWSVGLGRGGGEQYF

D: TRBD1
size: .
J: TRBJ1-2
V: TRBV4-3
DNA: TGCGCCAGCAGCCAACTACCGGGACAGGGCATTGGCTACACCTTC
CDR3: CASSQLPGQGIGYTF

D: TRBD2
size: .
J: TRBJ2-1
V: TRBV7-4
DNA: TGTGCCAGCAGCTTATCAGCGGGACCCTCCTACAATGAGCAGTTCTTC
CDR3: CASSLSAGPSYNEQFF

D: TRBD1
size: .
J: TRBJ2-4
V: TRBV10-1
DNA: TGCGCCAGCAGTGAGAGTCGACCGGGACAGATAAACATTCAGTACTTC
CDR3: CASSESRPGQINIQYF

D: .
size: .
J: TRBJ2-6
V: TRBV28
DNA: TGTGCCAGCAGAGGGGTCTATGGGGCCAACGTCCTGACTTTC
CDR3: CASRGVYGANVLTF

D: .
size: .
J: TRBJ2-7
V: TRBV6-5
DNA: TGTGCCAGCAGTTACGATCACTCCTCCTACGAGCAGTACTTC
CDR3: CASSYDHSSYEQYF

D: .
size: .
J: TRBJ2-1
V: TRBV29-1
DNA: TGCAGCGTTGAATGGAATGAGCAGTTCTTC
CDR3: CSVEWNEQFF

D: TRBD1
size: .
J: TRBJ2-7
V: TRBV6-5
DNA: TGTGCCAGCGGGAGACAGGGGGCGGGCGAGCAGTACTTC
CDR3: CASGRQGAGEQYF

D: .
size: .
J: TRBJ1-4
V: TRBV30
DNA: TGTGCCTCCTCCTCTGCCGGCGGTGAAAAACTGTTTTTT
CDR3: CASSSAGGEKLFF

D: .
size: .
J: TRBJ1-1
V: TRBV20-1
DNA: TGCAGTGCCGCCCCGAACACTGAAGCTTTCTTT
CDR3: CSAAPNTEAFF

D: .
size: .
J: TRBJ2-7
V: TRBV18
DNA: TGTGCCAGCTCACCACCGGACGGTGGCAGACGGTACTTC
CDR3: CASSPPDGGRRYF

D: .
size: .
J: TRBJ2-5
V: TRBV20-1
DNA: TGCAGTGCTAGAGGGGGAGAGACCCAGTACTTC
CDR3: CSARGGETQYF

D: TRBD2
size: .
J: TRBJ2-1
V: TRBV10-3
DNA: TGTGCCATCAGGACTAGCGGGAGTCCCTACAATGAGCAGTTCTTC
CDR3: CAIRTSGSPYNEQFF

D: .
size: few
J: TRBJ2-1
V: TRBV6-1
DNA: TGTGCCAGCCTCGGATGGGGGACTCACAATGAGCAGTTCTTC
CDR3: CASLGWGTHNEQFF

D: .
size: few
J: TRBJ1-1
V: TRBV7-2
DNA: TGTGCCAGCAGCTTCCAGGGGAAGGTAGAAGCTTTCTTT
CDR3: CASSFQGKVEAFF

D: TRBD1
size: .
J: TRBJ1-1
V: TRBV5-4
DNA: TGTGCCAGCAGCACCGGGACAGGAACTTTGAGGAACACTGAAGCTTTCTTT
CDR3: CASSTGTGTLRNTEAFF

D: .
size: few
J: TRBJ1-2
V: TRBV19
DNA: TGTGCCAGTAGTGGGCCCGGGGGTGGCTACACCTTC
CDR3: CASSGPGGGYTF

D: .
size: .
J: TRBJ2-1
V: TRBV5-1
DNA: TGCGCCAGCAGCCCCCAGCCGGGATCTATCAATGAGCAGTTCTTC
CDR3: CASSPQPGSINEQFF

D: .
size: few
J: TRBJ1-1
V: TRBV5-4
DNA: TGTGCCAGCAGCTTTAAAGGGGGGAACACTGAAGCTTTCTTT
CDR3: CASSFKGGNTEAFF

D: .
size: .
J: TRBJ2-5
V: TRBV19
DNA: TGTGCCAGTAGTGTTGGCGGGACCCTCGGGGAGACCCAGTACTTC
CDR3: CASSVGGTLGETQYF

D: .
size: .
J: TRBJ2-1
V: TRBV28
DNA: TGTGCCAGCAGTTTTCTAGGTGAGCAGTTCTTC
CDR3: CASSFLGEQFF

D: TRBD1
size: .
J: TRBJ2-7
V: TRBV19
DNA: TGTGCCAGTAGTATAGGGGGAACCGGGACAGGGCCCTACGAGCAGTACTTC
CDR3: CASSIGGTGTGPYEQYF

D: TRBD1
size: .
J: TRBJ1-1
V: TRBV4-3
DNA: TGCGCCAGCAGCCGGGACAGTATGAACACTGAAGCTTTCTTT
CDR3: CASSRDSMNTEAFF

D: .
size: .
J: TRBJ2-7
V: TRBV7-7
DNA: TGTGCTAGCAGCCCACAATCACAGGGCTACGAGCAGTACTTC
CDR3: CASSPQSQGYEQYF

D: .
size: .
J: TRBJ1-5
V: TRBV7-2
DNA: TGTGCCAGCAGCTTAAATCAGCCCCAGCATTTT
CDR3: CASSLNQPQHF

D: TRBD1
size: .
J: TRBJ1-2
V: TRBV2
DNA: TGTGCCAGCAGTGGCCTACCGGGACAGGGGGTCGAGTGGTATGGCTACACCTTC
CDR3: CASSGLPGQGVEWYGYTF

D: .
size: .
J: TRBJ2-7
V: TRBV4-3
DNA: TGCGCCAGCAGCCAAGATATGAATAACAGGGTATACGAGCAGTACTTC
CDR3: CASSQDMNNRVYEQYF

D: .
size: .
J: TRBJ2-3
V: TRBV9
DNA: TGTGCCAGCAGCGTATCGCCGCAGCTGGGAGATACGCAGTATTTT
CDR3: CASSVSPQLGDTQYF

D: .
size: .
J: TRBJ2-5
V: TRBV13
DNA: TGTGCCAGCAGCTCCACGGGGGAGACCCAGTACTTC
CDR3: CASSSTGETQYF

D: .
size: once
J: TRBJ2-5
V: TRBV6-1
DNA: TGTGCCAGCAGTGAAGACTTGGGGTCCGGGGGCCAAGAGACCCAGTACTTC
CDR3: CASSEDLGSGGQETQYF

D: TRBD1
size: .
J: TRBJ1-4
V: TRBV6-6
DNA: TGTGCCAGCAGACCCGGGACAGCTAATGAAAAACTGTTTTTT
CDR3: CASRPGTANEKLFF

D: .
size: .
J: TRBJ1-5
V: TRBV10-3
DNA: TGTGCCATCAGTCCCCGGGAGGACCTCCAGCCCCAGCATTTT
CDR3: CAISPREDLQPQHF

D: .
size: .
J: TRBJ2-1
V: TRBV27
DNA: TGTGCCAGCAGTTTGCAGGCAGAGTTTTATGAGCAGTTCTTC
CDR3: CASSLQAEFYEQFF

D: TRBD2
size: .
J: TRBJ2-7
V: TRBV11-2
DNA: TGTGCCAGCACCAAGGGAGGGTCAGGATTATACGAGCAGTACTTC
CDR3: CASTKGGSGLYEQYF

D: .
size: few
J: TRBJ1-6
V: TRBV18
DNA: TGTGCCACCTCCGGCAGGGACAAAAATAATTCACCCCTCCACTTT
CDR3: CATSGRDKNNSPLHF

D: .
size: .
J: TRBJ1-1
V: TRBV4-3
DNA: TGCGCCAGCAGCCAAGGAGTGAACACTGAAGCTTTCTTT
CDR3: CASSQGVNTEAFF

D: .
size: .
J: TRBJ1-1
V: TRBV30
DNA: TGTGCCTGGAGTATTAAGGGTTATAACACTGAAGCTTTCTTT
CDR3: CAWSIKGYNTEAFF

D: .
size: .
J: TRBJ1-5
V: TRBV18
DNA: TGTGCCAGCTCACCACTCCCCCCAGGCAATCAGCCCCAGCATTTT
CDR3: CASSPLPPGNQPQHF

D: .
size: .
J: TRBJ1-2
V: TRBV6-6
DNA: TGTGCCAGCAGGACCGCCGGGACGTCAAACTATGGCTACACCTTC
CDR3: CASRTAGTSNYGYTF

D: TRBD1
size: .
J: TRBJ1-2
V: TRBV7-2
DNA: TGTGCCAGCAGCTTTGGGACAGCCTATGGCTACACCTTC
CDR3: CASSFGTAYGYTF

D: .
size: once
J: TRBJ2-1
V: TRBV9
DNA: TGTGCCAGCAGCCCCGCCCTAGCGACGTACAATGAGCAGTTCTTC
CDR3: CASSPALATYNEQFF